The 5 T cell receptor beta chains below were found in one sample sequenced in a study of CD8 T cells in Susac syndrome. Reverse transcription of about 0.5 to 1 ug RNA was carried out with random hexamers. TCRdb recomputed calls from the immunoSEQ multiplex PCR reads with MiXCR, one row per CDR3 protein. The repertoire consists of about 300,000 distinct CDR3 sequences, with approximately 85% occurring once and the leading ten covering roughly 0.21%. The specimen sequenced was CD8+ T cells from PBMCs. All receptors come from a human donor with multiple sclerosis.

The chain employs TRBV7-9 and TRBJ2-1, with 8 nucleotides matching TRBD2. V dropped 2 bases and J dropped 6; count of bases not matched to a gene: 12. Per the germline V gene, CDR1 is SEHNR and CDR2 is FQNEAQ (reference sequence). CDR3 length: 17 amino acids. CDR3 in amino acids: CASSLPLRTSSGNEQFF. CDR3 bases: TGTGCCAGCAGCTTACCACTCAGGACTAGCTCCGGCAATGAGCAGTTCTTC.

CDR3 in DNA: TGCGCCAGCAGCCAAGCAGCCAGCGCTGAAGCTTTCTTT. This sequence encodes CASSQAASAEAFF. The V call is TRBV4-3, the J call TRBJ1-1; D gene unclear. CDR1 and CDR2 (germline): LGHNA, YSLEER. The CDR3 runs 13 residues. Trimming left V 1 base short and J 6 bases short, with 9 bases between.

There are a few counts of this clonotype. The chain employs TRBV4-2 and TRBJ2-7; no clear D gene. Per the germline V gene, CDR1 is LGHNA and CDR2 is YNFKEQ. The CDR3 contains 13 residues. V was shortened by 0 bases and J by 4 bases, with 7 bases between the two germline ends. The CDR3 protein is CASSQDQDYEQYF. The CDR3 DNA sequence: TGTGCCAGCAGCCAAGATCAAGATTACGAGCAGTACTTC.

The CDR3 is CAWSETSWEQFF. Here the CDR3 DNA reads TGTGCCTGGAGCGAGACTAGCTGGGAGCAGTTCTTC. The rearrangement joins TRBV30 to TRBJ2-1; 7 bases match TRBD2. The V and J ends lost 3 bases and 10 bases, in that order; junction bases with no gene match: 6. CDR1 and CDR2 (germline): GTSNPN, SVGIG (reference sequence). The CDR3 length is 12 residues.

Points on this clonotype: Likely a read error: the CDR3 ends without its conserved phenylalanine or tryptophan. The genes are TRBV7-3 and TRBJ2-6; 9 nucleotides line up with TRBD2. From germline, CDR1 is SGHTA and CDR2 FQGTGA. The trim removed 5 bases at V and 3 bases at J, leaving 11 bases unmatched. The CDR3 has 18 amino acids. The CDR3 DNA follows: TGTGCCAGCAGCCCCCCCGTAGCGGGAGAAGGTGGGGCCAACGTCCTGACTTCC. Translated, it gives CASSPPVAGEGGANVLTS.